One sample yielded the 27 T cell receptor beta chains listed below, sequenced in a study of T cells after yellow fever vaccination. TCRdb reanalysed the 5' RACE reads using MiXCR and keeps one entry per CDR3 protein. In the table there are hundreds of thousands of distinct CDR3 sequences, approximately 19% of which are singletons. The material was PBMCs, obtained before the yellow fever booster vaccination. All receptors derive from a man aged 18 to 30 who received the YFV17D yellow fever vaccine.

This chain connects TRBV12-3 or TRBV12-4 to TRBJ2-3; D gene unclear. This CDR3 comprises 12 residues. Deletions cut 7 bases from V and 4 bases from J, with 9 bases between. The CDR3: CASNLRPDTQYF. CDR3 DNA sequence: TGTGCCAGCAACTTAAGACCAGATACGCAGTATTTT.

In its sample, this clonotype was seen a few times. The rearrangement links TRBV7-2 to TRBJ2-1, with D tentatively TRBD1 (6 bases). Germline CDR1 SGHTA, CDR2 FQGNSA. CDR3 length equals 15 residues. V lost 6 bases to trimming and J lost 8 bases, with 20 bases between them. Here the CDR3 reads CASRDLGGIVDEQFF. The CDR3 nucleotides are TGTGCCAGCAGGGATCTAGGGGGTATTGTGGATGAGCAGTTCTTC.

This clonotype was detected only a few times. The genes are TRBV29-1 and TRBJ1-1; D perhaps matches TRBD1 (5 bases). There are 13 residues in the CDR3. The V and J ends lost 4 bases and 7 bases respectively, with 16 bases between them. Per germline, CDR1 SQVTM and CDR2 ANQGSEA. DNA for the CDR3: TGCAGCGTTGTCGGGGACCGTAGGTATGAAGCTTTCTTT. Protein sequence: CSVVGDRRYEAFF.

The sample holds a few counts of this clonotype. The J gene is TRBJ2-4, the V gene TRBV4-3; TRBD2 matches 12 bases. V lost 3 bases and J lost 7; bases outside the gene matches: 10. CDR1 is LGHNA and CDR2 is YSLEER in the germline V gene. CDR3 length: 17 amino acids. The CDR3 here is CASSHGTSGGPVNIQYF. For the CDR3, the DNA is TGCGCCAGCAGCCATGGAACTAGCGGGGGGCCCGTTAACATTCAGTACTTC.

The chain's CDR3 is CASSLALQGAFTDTQYF. The CDR3 DNA follows: TGTGCCAGCAGCTTGGCCCTGCAGGGGGCGTTCACAGATACGCAGTATTTT. The J gene is TRBJ2-3, the V gene TRBV5-5; TRBD1 aligns across 8 bases. V shed 0 bases, J shed 2 bases, and the junction held 8 bases outside the gene matches. There are 17 residues in the CDR3. Germline V gene sequence: CDR1 SGHKS, CDR2 YYEKEE (reference sequence).

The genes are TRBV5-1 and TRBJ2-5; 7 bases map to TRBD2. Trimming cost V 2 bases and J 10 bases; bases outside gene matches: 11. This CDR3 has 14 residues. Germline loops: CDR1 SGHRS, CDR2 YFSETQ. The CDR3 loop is CASSFLRENSDQYF. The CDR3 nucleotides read TGCGCCAGCAGCTTCTTGCGGGAGAACAGCGACCAGTACTTC.

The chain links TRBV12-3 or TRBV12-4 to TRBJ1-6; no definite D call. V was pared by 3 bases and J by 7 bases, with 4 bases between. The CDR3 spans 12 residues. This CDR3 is CASSFTNSPLHF. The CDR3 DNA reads TGTGCCAGCAGTTTTACGAATTCACCCCTCCACTTT.

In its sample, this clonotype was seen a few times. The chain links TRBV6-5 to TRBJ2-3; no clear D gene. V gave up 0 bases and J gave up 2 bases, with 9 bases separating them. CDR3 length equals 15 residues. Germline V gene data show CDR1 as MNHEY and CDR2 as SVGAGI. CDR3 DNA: TGTGCCAGCAGTTACTCTCACAGAAACACAGATACGCAGTATTTT. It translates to CASSYSHRNTDTQYF.

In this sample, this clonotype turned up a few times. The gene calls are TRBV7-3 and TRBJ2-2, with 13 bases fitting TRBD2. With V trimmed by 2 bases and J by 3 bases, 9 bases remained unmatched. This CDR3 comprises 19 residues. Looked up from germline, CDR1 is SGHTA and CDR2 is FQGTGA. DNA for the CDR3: TGTGCCAGCAGCTTACAGGCAGGACTAGCGGGGGCCTACACCGGGGAGCTGTTTTTT. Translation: CASSLQAGLAGAYTGELFF.

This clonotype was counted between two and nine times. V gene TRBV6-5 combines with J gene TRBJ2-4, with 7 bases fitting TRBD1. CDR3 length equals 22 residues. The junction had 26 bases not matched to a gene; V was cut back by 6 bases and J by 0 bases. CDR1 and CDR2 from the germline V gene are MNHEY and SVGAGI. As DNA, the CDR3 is TGTGCCAGCAGCCTCTCCACCGGTCGTGGGACAGAAATACCTGAAGCCAAAAACATTCAGTACTTC. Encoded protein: CASSLSTGRGTEIPEAKNIQYF.

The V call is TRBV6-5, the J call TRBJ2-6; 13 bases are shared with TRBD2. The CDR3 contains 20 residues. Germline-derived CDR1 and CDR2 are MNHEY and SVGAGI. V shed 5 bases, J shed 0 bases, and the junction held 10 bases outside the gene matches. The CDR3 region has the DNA TGTGCCAGCAGTCTGAGGACTAGCGGGGGCCCGTTCTCTGGGGCCAACGTCCTGACTTTC. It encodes CASSLRTSGGPFSGANVLTF.

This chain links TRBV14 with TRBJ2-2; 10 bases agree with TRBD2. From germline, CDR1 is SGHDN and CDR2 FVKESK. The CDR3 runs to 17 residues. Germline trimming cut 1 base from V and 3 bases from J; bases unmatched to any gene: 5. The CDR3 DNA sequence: TGTGCCAGCAGCCAAGGGGCCCTAGCGGGAGACACCGGGGAGCTGTTTTTT. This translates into CASSQGALAGDTGELFF.

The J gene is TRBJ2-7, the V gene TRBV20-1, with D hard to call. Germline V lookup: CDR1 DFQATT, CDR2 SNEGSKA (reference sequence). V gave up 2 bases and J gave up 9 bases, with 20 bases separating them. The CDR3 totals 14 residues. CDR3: CSARSARAPPGQYF. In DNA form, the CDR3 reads TGCAGTGCTAGATCCGCCCGGGCCCCCCCAGGGCAGTACTTC.

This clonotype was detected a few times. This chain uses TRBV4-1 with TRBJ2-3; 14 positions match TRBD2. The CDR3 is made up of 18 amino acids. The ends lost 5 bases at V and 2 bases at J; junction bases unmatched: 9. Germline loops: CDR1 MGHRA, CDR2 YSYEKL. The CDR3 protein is CASSFRLAGGPVTDTQYF. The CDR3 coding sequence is TGCGCCAGCAGCTTCCGACTAGCGGGGGGGCCGGTCACAGATACGCAGTATTTT.

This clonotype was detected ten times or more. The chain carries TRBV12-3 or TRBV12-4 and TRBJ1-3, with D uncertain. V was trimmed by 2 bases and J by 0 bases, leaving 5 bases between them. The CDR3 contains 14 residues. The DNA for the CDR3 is TGTGCCAGCAGTTTATGGAGCTCTGGAAACACCATATATTTT. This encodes CASSLWSSGNTIYF.

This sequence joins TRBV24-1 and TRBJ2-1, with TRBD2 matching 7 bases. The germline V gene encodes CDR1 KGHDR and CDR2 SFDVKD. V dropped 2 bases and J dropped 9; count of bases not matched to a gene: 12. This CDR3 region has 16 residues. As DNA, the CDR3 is TGTGCCACCAGTGATTCCCCCCGTGGGGGGGGAGGTGAGCAGTTCTTC. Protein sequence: CATSDSPRGGGGEQFF.

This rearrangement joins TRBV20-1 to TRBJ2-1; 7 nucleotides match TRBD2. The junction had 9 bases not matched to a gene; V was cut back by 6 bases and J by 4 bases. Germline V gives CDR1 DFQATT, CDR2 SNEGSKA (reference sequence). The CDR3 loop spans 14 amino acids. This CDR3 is CSASRAGVYNEQFF. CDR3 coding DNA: TGCAGTGCCAGCCGGGCGGGGGTATACAATGAGCAGTTCTTC.

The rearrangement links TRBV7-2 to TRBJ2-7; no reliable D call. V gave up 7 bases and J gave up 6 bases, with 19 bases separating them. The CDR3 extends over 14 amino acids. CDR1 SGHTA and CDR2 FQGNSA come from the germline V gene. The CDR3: CASTTGPLIGEQYF. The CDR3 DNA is TGTGCCAGCACCACTGGTCCTTTGATCGGCGAGCAGTACTTC.

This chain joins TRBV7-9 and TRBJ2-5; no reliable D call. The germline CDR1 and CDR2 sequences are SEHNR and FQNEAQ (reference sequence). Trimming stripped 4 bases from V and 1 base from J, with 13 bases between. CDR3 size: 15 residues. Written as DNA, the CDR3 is TGTGCCAGCAGCTGGGGTACTACGGTCCAAGAGACCCAGTACTTC. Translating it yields CASSWGTTVQETQYF. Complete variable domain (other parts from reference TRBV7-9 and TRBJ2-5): DTGVSQNPRHKITKRGQNVTFRCDPISEHNRLYWYRQTLGQGPEFLTYFQNEAQLEKSRLLSDRFSAERPKGSFSTLEIQRTEQGDSAMYLCASSWGTTVQETQYFGPGTRLLVL.

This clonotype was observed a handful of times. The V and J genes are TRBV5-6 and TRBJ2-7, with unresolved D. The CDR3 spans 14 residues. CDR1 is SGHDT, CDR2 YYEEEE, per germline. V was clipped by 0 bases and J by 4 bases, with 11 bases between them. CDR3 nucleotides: TGTGCCAGCAGCTTGGGACACCCGTCGTACGAGCAGTACGTC. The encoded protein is CASSLGHPSYEQYV.

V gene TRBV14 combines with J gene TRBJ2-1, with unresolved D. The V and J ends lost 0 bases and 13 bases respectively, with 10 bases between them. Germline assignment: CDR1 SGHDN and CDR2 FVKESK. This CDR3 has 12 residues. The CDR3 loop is CASSQDRETQFF. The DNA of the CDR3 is TGTGCCAGCAGCCAAGATCGCGAGACCCAGTTCTTC.

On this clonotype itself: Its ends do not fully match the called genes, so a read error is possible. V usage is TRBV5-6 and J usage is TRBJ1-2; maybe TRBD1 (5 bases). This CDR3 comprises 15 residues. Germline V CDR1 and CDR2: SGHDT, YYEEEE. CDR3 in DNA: TGTGCCAGCAACTTGGGGTCAGGGTCGTTCTATGGCTACACCTTC. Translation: CASNLGSGSFYGYTF. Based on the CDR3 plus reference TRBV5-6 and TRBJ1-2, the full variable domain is DAGVTQSPTHLIKTRGQQVTLRCSPKSGHDTVSWYQQALGQGPQFIFQYYEEEERQRGNFPDRFSGHQFPNYSSELNVNALLLGDSALYLCASNLGSGSFYGYTFGSGTRLTVV.

CDR3 nucleotides: TGCGCCAGCAGACGGACAGGGGAGCGATCACCCCTCCACTTT. Encoded protein: CASRRTGERSPLHF. The chain has TRBV5-1 and TRBJ1-6; 9 nucleotides match TRBD1. CDR3 length equals 14 residues. CDR1 and CDR2 from the germline V gene are SGHRS and YFSETQ. V lost 5 bases and J lost 10; bases outside the gene matches: 7.

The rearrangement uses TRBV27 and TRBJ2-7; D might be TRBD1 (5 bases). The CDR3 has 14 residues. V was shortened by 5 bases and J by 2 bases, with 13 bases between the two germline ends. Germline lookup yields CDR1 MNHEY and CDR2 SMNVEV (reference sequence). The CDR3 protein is CASSPLDSAYEQYF. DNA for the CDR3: TGTGCCAGCAGTCCCCTAGACAGCGCCTACGAGCAGTACTTC.

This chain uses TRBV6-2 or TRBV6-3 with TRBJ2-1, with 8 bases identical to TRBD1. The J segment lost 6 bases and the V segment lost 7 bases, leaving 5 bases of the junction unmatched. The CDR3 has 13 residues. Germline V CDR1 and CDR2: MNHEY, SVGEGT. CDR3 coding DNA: TGTGCCAGCACCACGGACAGGGCCAATGAGCAGTTCTTC. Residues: CASTTDRANEQFF.

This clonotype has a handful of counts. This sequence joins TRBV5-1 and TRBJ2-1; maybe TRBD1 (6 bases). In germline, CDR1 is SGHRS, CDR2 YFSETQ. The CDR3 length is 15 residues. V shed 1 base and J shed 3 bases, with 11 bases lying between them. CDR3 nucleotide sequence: TGCGCCAGCAGCTTGCCTCAGGGGATCTACAATGAGCAGTTCTTC. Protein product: CASSLPQGIYNEQFF.

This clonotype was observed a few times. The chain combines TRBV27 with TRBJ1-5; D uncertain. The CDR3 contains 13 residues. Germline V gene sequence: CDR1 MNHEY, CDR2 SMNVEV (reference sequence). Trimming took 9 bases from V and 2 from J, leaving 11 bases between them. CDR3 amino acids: CARRPLCNQPQHF. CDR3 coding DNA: TGTGCCAGACGTCCTCTCTGCAATCAGCCCCAGCATTTT.